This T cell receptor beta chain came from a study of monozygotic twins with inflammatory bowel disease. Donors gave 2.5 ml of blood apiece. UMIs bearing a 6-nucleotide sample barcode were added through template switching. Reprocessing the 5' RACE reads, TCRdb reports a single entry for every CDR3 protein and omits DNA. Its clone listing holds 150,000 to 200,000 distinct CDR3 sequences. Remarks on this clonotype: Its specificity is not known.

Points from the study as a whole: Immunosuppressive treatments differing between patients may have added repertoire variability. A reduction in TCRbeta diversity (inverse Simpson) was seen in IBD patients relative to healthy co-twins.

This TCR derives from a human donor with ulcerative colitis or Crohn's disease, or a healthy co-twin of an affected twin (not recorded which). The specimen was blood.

This chain's CDR3 is CSASYRRESEQYF. This chain uses TRBV20-1 with TRBJ2-7; TCRdb names TRBD2, which stays unverified in the absence of DNA. Germline CDR1 reads DFQATT; CDR2 reads SNEGSKA (reference sequence). CDR3 size: 13 residues.